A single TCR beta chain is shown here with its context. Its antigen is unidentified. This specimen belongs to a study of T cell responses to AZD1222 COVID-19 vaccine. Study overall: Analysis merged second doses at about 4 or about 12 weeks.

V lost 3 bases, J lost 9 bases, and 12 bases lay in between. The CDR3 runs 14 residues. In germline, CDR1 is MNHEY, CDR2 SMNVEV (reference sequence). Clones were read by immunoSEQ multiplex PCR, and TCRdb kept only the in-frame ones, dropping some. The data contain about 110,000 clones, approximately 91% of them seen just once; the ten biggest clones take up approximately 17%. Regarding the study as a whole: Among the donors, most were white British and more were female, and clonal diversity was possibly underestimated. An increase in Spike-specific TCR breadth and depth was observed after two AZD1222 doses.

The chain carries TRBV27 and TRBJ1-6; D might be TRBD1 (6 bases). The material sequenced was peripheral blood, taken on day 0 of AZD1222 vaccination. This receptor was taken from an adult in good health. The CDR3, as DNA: TGTGCCAGCAGTTTTCAGGGGCGGGGTTCACCCCTCCACTTT. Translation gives CASSFQGRGSPLHF.